A single sample gave rise to the 21 T cell receptor beta chains below, sequenced in a study of blood T cell repertoires in COVID-19. Assay: immunoSEQ multiplex PCR; the TCRdb copy retains only in-frame clones and omits some. The table shows about 170,000 clones, with more than 85% occurring only once. What was sequenced was peripheral blood. These receptors originate from a woman aged 80 or over with COVID-19, enrolled during active disease.

The chain recombines TRBV4-3 with TRBJ2-3; 8 nucleotides agree with TRBD2. V was pared by 1 base and J by 7 bases, with 16 bases of the junction left unmatched. The CDR3 extends over 18 amino acids. Germline V gives CDR1 LGHNA, CDR2 YSLEER. The CDR3 here is CASSQVTGATTSGYTQYF. CDR3 coding DNA: TGCGCCAGCAGCCAAGTAACGGGGGCCACCACTAGCGGCTATACGCAGTATTTT.

This clone was detected only a few times. J is TRBJ2-6 and V is TRBV7-9, with D unresolved. Germline lookup yields CDR1 SEHNR and CDR2 FQNEAQ (reference sequence). V was pared by 4 bases and J by 0 bases, with 4 bases between. The CDR3 has 14 residues. The CDR3 loop reads CASSSNSGANVLTF. In nucleotides, the CDR3 is TGTGCCAGCAGCTCAAACTCTGGGGCCAACGTCCTGACTTTC.

This clone has only a few counts. The chain is built from TRBV24-1 and TRBJ2-4, with D perhaps TRBD2 (6 bases). This CDR3 region has 15 residues. V shed 6 bases and J shed 3 bases, with 14 bases lying between them. Germline V gives CDR1 KGHDR, CDR2 SFDVKD. CDR3 in amino acids: CATSLREVGKNIQYF. The DNA for the CDR3 is TGTGCCACCAGTTTGAGGGAGGTGGGCAAAAACATTCAGTACTTC.

This clone was found many times. V gene TRBV5-1 combines with J gene TRBJ2-7; perhaps TRBD1 as D (6 bases). The CDR3 consists of 14 residues. V was cut by 1 base and J by 6 bases, with 14 bases left in between. Germline assignment: CDR1 SGHRS and CDR2 YFSETQ. In DNA, the CDR3 is TGCGCCAGCAGCTTGTTACAGGGTCATGGCGAGCAGTACTTC. Translating it yields CASSLLQGHGEQYF.

The chain has TRBV6-1 and TRBJ1-1; TRBD1 might be the D (6 bases). The CDR3 is 13 residues long. Germline CDR1 reads MNHNS; CDR2 reads SASEGT. The germline V and J ends were trimmed by 2 bases and 4 bases, with 8 bases remaining between them. The chain's CDR3 is CASSERGTTEAFF. In nucleotides, the CDR3 is TGTGCCAGCAGTGAAAGGGGGACCACTGAAGCTTTCTTT.

Here the CDR3 DNA reads TGTGCCAGCGGGAGCGTACAAGAGACCCAGTACTTC. The encoded protein is CASGSVQETQYF. The rearrangement joins TRBV2 to TRBJ2-5; possible D gene TRBD2, 5 bases. This CDR3 comprises 12 residues. Germline CDR1 SNHLY, CDR2 FYNNEI. Trimming removed 8 bases from V and 2 bases from J, with 9 bases in between.

The count of this clone is one. The V gene is TRBV11-1, the J gene TRBJ2-1; D ambiguous. Germline CDR1 is SGHAT and CDR2 is FQDESV (reference sequence). The CDR3 runs to 15 residues. Between the trimmed V and J ends, which lost 3 bases and 4 bases, there was a span of 13 bases. The CDR3 is CASSFKRLTYNEQFF. The CDR3 DNA sequence: TGTGCCAGCAGCTTCAAGAGGTTGACGTACAATGAGCAGTTCTTC.

Points on this clone: Other DNA sequences of this sample code for an identical CDR3. J is TRBJ1-1 and V is TRBV3-1 (or the pseudogene TRBV3-2); the match to TRBD1 covers 9 bases. The CDR3 extends over 14 amino acids. From germline, CDR1 is LGHDT and CDR2 YNNKEL (reference sequence). Germline trimming cut 3 bases from V and 1 base from J; bases unmatched to any gene: 0. The CDR3 sequence is CASSQGQGNTEAFF. The DNA for the CDR3 is TGTGCCAGCAGCCAGGGACAGGGGAACACTGAAGCTTTCTTT.

This clone was counted a few times. The rearrangement joins TRBV11-3 to TRBJ2-1; D not resolved. This CDR3 region has 17 residues. V shed 0 bases and J shed 5 bases, with 17 bases lying between them. The V gene's germline CDR1 is SGHNT and CDR2 YENEEA. CDR3 residues: CASSLDNPGNLNNEQFF. For the CDR3, the DNA is TGTGCCAGCAGCTTAGATAACCCAGGAAACCTTAACAATGAGCAGTTCTTC.

The chain links TRBV7-2 to TRBJ1-1, with a tentative D call TRBD1 (6 bases). This CDR3 has 14 residues. V was clipped by 2 bases and J by 5 bases, with 12 bases between them. The V gene's germline CDR1 is SGHTA and CDR2 FQGNSA. The CDR3 here is CASSLSQGVTEAFF. The CDR3 region has the DNA TGTGCCAGCAGCTTATCACAGGGAGTAACTGAAGCTTTCTTT. Using reference TRBV7-2 and TRBJ1-1 for the parts outside the CDR3, the full variable domain is GAGVSQSPSNKVTEKGKDVELRCDPISGHTALYWYRQSLGQGLEFLIYFQGNSAPDKSGLPSDRFSAERTGGSVSTLTIQRTQQEDSAVYLCASSLSQGVTEAFFGQGTRLTVV.

The chain recombines TRBV7-9 with TRBJ1-2, with 8 bases fitting TRBD1. The length of the CDR3 is 14 residues. Per the germline V gene, CDR1 is SEHNR and CDR2 is FQNEAQ (reference sequence). Losses at the gene ends were 6 bases for V and 8 bases for J; bases not matched to a gene: 11. CDR3 DNA sequence: TGTGCCAGCAGGAACCAGGGGGCGAAAGAAGGCTACACCTTC. It codes for CASRNQGAKEGYTF.

The CDR3 coding sequence is TGCGCCAGCAGCTTGGGACAGAGCTCCTATGGCTACACCTTC. Its protein product is CASSLGQSSYGYTF. The chain joins TRBV5-1 to TRBJ1-2; D is perhaps TRBD1 (5 bases). The CDR3 totals 14 residues. CDR1 is SGHRS and CDR2 is YFSETQ in the germline V gene. Trimming removed 0 bases at V and 4 bases at J, with 10 bases between.

The genes are TRBV6-5 and TRBJ2-7; possible D gene TRBD1, 6 bases. This CDR3 spans 12 amino acids. Germline V gives CDR1 MNHEY, CDR2 SVGAGI. Trimming took 8 bases from V and 5 from J, leaving 13 bases between them. The CDR3 DNA is TGTGCCAGCGGGGACAATTGGGACGAGCAGTACTTC. Protein sequence: CASGDNWDEQYF.

The chain uses TRBV6-1 and TRBJ1-1; D is uncertain. Deletions cut 1 base from V and 0 bases from J, with 3 bases between. Germline V lookup: CDR1 MNHNS, CDR2 SASEGT. The CDR3 is made up of 13 amino acids. Written as DNA, the CDR3 is TGTGCCAGCAGTGAAGTCGTGAACACTGAAGCTTTCTTT. Translation: CASSEVVNTEAFF.

J is TRBJ2-7 and V is TRBV6-2 or TRBV6-3, with 7 bases identical to TRBD1. V lost 5 bases, J lost 4 bases, and 8 bases stayed unmatched. Germline-derived CDR1 and CDR2 are MNHEY and SVGEGT. The CDR3 length is 14 residues. The CDR3 bases are TGTGCCAGCAGTGGCCTCCAACAGGGGTACGAGCAGTACTTC. Protein: CASSGLQQGYEQYF.

The genes are TRBV7-9 and TRBJ1-1, with D maybe TRBD1 (5 bases). Germline lookup yields CDR1 SEHNR and CDR2 FQNEAQ (reference sequence). Trimming shortened V by 1 base and J by 5 bases, and 17 bases separated the two germline ends. This CDR3 is 16 amino acids long. CDR3 sequence: CASSLEGMGLGTEAFF. As DNA, the CDR3 is TGTGCCAGCAGCTTAGAGGGGATGGGGCTGGGAACTGAAGCTTTCTTT.

This rearrangement joins TRBV11-2 to TRBJ2-3, with 9 bases identical to TRBD1. CDR1 SGHAT and CDR2 FQNNGV come from the germline V gene. V lost 5 bases to trimming and J lost 6 bases; unmatched junction nucleotides: 9. This CDR3 region has 15 residues. The CDR3 DNA follows: TGTGCCAGCAGCCTTTGGGGACAGGGCGCGGATACGCAGTATTTT. It is translated as CASSLWGQGADTQYF.

This sequence joins TRBV6-5 and TRBJ1-4, with TRBD1 matching 8 bases. Germline loops: CDR1 MNHEY, CDR2 SVGAGI. The CDR3 has 14 amino acids. The V segment lost 6 bases and the J segment 8 bases; nucleotides outside the gene matches: 8. The CDR3: CASSWTGLGEKLFF. The CDR3 coding sequence is TGTGCCAGCAGCTGGACAGGGTTGGGCGAAAAACTGTTTTTT.

The chain is built from TRBV7-9 and TRBJ1-1; 8 bases map to TRBD1. The ends lost 5 bases at V and 5 bases at J; junction bases unmatched: 7. The germline CDR1 and CDR2 sequences are SEHNR and FQNEAQ (reference sequence). CDR3 size: 14 residues. This chain's CDR3 is CASSPDRDATEAFF. As DNA, the CDR3 is TGTGCCAGCAGCCCGGACAGGGACGCGACTGAAGCTTTCTTT.

The rearrangement links TRBV7-2 to TRBJ1-2; 11 bases agree with TRBD1. Trimming at V came to 4 bases and at J to 7 bases, leaving 5 bases not matched to a gene. This CDR3 has 14 amino acids. Looked up from germline, CDR1 is SGHTA and CDR2 is FQGNSA. DNA of the CDR3: TGTGCCAGCAGCTACCTGGACAGGGGGCTTGGCTACACCTTC. It specifies CASSYLDRGLGYTF.

This chain links TRBV27 with TRBJ1-6; D perhaps matches TRBD1 (6 bases). CDR3 size: 14 residues. Germline V lookup: CDR1 MNHEY, CDR2 SMNVEV (reference sequence). Trimming took 6 bases from V and 7 from J, leaving 13 bases between them. This CDR3 reads CASSLRGENSPLHF. The CDR3, as DNA: TGTGCCAGCAGCCTCAGGGGAGAAAATTCACCCCTCCACTTT.